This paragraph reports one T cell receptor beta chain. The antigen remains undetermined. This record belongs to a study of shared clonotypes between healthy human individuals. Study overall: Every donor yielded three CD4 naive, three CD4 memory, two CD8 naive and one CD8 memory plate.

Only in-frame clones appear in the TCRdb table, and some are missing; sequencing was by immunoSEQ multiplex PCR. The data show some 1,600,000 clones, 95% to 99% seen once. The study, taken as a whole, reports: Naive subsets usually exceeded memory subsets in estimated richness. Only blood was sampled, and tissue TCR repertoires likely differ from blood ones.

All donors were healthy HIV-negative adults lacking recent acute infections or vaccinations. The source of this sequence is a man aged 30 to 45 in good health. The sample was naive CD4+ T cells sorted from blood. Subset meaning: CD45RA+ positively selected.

Here the CDR3 DNA reads TGTGCCATCAGGAGGGGACTAGCTGTCGAGACCCAGTACTTC. Translation: CAIRRGLAVETQYF. The chain has TRBV10-3 and TRBJ2-5; 9 bases are shared with TRBD2. This CDR3 has 14 amino acids. V was clipped by 6 bases and J by 5 bases; unmatched bases: 7. The germline gives CDR1 ENHRY, CDR2 SYGVKD.